The source of this T cell receptor (beta chain) is a study of blood T cell repertoires in COVID-19. Study as a whole: Samples of COVID-19 (acute and convalescent) were obtained from the United States, Italy and Spain. Nucleic acid was either cDNA or gDNA, and it came from T cells, B-cell-depleted T cells, or PBMCs.

The CDR3 runs to 14 residues. The germline V gene has CDR1 SGHAT and CDR2 FQNNGV. With 2 bases removed from V and 4 bases from J, the gap between germline ends came to 11 bases. In the original analysis: From reference gene primer amplification, estimates of nucleated cell counts were derived. The protocol was immunoSEQ multiplex PCR, while the TCRdb copy is restricted to in-frame clones and leaves out a portion. V and J calls and clone size are copied from that table; D and trimming were computed from the DNA. Of about 300,000 clones listed, around 89% were seen once; the top ten hold about 5%. Sequenced material: peripheral blood. J is TRBJ1-1 and V is TRBV11-2; D is uncertain. The origin of this receptor is a man in his forties or fifties with acute or convalescent COVID-19. CDR3 DNA sequence: TGTGCCAGCAGCTTACAGGTCACAAGCACTGAAGCTTTCTTT. It encodes CASSLQVTSTEAFF.